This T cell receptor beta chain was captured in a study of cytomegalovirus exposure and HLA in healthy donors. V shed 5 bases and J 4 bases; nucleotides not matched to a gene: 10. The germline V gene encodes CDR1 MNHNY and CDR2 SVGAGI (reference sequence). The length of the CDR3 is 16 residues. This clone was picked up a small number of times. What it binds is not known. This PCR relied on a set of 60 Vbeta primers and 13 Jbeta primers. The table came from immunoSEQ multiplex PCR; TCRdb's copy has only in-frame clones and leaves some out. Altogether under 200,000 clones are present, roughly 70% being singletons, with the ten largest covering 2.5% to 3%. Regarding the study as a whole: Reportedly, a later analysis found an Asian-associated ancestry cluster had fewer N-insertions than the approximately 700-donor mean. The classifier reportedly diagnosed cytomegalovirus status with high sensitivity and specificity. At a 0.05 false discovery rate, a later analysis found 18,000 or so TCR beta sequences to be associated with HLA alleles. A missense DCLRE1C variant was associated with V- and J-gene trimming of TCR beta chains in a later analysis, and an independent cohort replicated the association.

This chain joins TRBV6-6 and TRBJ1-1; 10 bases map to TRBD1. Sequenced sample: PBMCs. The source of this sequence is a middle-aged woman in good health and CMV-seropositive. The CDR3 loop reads CASSQGQGLQITEAFF. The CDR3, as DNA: TGTGCCAGCAGTCAGGGACAGGGGCTTCAGATCACTGAAGCTTTCTTT.